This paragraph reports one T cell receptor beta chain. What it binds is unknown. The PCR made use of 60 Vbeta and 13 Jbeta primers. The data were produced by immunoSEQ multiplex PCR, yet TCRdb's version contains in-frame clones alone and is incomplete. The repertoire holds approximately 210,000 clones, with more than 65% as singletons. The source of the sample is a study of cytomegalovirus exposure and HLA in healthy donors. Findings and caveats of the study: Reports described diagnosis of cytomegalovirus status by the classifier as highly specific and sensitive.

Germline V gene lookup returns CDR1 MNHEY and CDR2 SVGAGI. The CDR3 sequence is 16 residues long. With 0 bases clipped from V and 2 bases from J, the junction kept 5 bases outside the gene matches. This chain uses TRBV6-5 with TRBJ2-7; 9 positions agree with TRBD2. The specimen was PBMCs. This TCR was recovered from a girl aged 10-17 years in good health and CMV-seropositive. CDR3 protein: CASSYSKASGTYEQYF. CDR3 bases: TGTGCCAGCAGTTACTCGAAGGCTAGCGGGACCTACGAGCAGTACTTC.